This T cell receptor beta chain was documented in a study of cytomegalovirus exposure and HLA in healthy donors. Germline V gene data show CDR1 as LNHDA and CDR2 as SQIVND (reference sequence). V lost 5 bases and J 3 bases, leaving 11 bases between the germline ends. This CDR3 comprises 14 residues. The PCR used 60 Vbeta and 13 Jbeta primers. In the authors' methods: In a later analysis, approximately 80 million unique TCR beta chains included roughly 11 million shared by two or more donors. The data were produced by immunoSEQ multiplex PCR, yet TCRdb's version contains in-frame clones alone and is incomplete. That table is the source of V, J and clone size, and D and trimming were worked out from the DNA. The sample records 150,000 to 200,000 clones, more than 70% being singletons.

The TCR originated in a woman in her thirties or forties in good health and CMV-seronegative. The specimen sequenced was PBMCs. The J gene is TRBJ1-5, the V gene TRBV19; no definite D call. The CDR3 here is CASSLPVYNQPQHF. Written as DNA, the CDR3 is TGTGCCAGTAGTCTACCGGTCTACAATCAGCCCCAGCATTTT.